What follows are 20 T cell receptor beta chains derived from one specimen sequenced in a study of regulatory and conventional T cells in RAG deficiency. Genomic DNA came from blood conventional CD4+ T cells gated CD25-low CD127-high. Method: immunoSEQ multiplex PCR; TCRdb's copy keeps in-frame clones and lacks some. The sample comprises 10,000 to 15,000 clones, around 94% of which are singletons, and under 1.2% rests with the top ten. This same sample was also taken into another study, of regulatory T cells. That investigation notes: The primer mix had 52 TRBV and 13 TRBJ primers.

The sequenced material came from CD4+ effector T cells sorted from blood. Receptors were obtained from a human donor in good health.

The chain has TRBV7-8 and TRBJ1-1; D remains unclear. The CDR3 contains 18 residues. Germline V gene sequence: CDR1 SGHVS, CDR2 FQNEAQ. Trimming pared 3 bases from V and 2 bases from J, leaving 22 bases between. CDR3 loop: CASSFNIGIRKNNTEAFF. As DNA, the CDR3 is TGTGCCAGCAGCTTCAATATTGGAATTAGAAAAAACAACACTGAAGCTTTCTTT.

The rearrangement uses TRBV18 and TRBJ1-1; 9 nucleotides align to TRBD1. V was pared by 3 bases and J by 3 bases, with 11 bases of the junction left unmatched. CDR1 KGHSH and CDR2 LQKENI come from the germline V gene. The CDR3 extends over 17 amino acids. CDR3 DNA sequence: TGTGCCAGCTCACCTAGGCTGACAGGGGGTTTCGACACTGAAGCTTTCTTT. It translates to CASSPRLTGGFDTEAFF.

V usage is TRBV28 and J usage is TRBJ1-2; D perhaps matches TRBD1 (5 bases). Germline V gene data show CDR1 as MDHEN and CDR2 as SYDVKM. The CDR3 sequence is 15 residues long. Trimming shortened V by 4 bases and J by 1 base, and 13 bases separated the two germline ends. The CDR3 is CASSSQSGGNYGYTF. In nucleotides, the CDR3 is TGTGCCAGCAGTTCCCAAAGTGGGGGTAACTATGGCTACACCTTC.

The chain employs TRBV27 and TRBJ1-4, with no clear D. This CDR3 spans 17 amino acids. V lost 5 bases and J 4 bases, leaving 20 bases between the germline ends. Germline V gene sequence: CDR1 MNHEY, CDR2 SMNVEV (reference sequence). The CDR3 loop reads CASSPHRPTLGNEKLFF. The CDR3 bases are TGTGCCAGCAGTCCCCACCGCCCGACCCTTGGTAATGAAAAACTGTTTTTT. Looking up the rest from reference TRBV27 and TRBJ1-4 gives the full variable domain: EAQVTQNPRYLITVTGKKLTVTCSQNMNHEYMSWYRQDPGLGLRQIYYSMNVEVTDKGDVPEGYKVSRKEKRNFPLILESPSPNQTSLYFCASSPHRPTLGNEKLFFGSGTQLSVL.

V is TRBV19 and J is TRBJ1-5; 7 nucleotides match TRBD1. The CDR3 runs 17 residues. CDR1 is LNHDA and CDR2 is SQIVND in the germline V gene (reference sequence). V was clipped by 4 bases and J by 6 bases; unmatched bases: 15. CDR3 amino acids: CASSNSPRGGLSQPQHF. For the CDR3, the DNA is TGTGCCAGTAGTAACAGCCCGAGAGGGGGCTTGAGTCAGCCCCAGCATTTT.

This chain links TRBV7-2 with TRBJ1-2; 11 bases fit TRBD1. J lost 4 bases, V lost 5 bases, and 12 bases had no gene match. Germline assignment: CDR1 SGHTA and CDR2 FQGNSA. CDR3 size: 17 residues. CDR3 region: CASSPEWTGGNIYGYTF. CDR3 DNA: TGTGCCAGCAGCCCAGAGTGGACAGGGGGCAACATCTATGGCTACACCTTC.

V and J are TRBV9 and TRBJ2-7; perhaps TRBD1 as D (6 bases). V was cut by 1 base and J by 3 bases, with 11 bases left in between. From germline, CDR1 is SGDLS and CDR2 YYNGEE. This CDR3 is built from 14 residues. CDR3 sequence: CASSVTRGGYEQYF. The CDR3 coding sequence is TGTGCCAGCAGCGTAACCCGAGGGGGCTACGAGCAGTACTTC.

With regard to this clone: Compared with germline, one end of the junction differs, possibly owing to a read error. V usage is TRBV5-4 and J usage is TRBJ1-1; no reliable D call. Per the germline V gene, CDR1 is SGHNT and CDR2 is YYREEE (reference sequence). CDR3 length: 12 amino acids. CDR3 in DNA: TGTGCCAGCAGCTTGGCCGGGCTCGGGGAAACCTTT. As protein: CASSLAGLGETF.

This chain uses TRBV30 with TRBJ1-2, with 10 bases lining up with TRBD1. The CDR3 spans 15 residues. The germline V gene encodes CDR1 GTSNPN and CDR2 SVGIG (reference sequence). J was trimmed by 3 bases and V by 1 base; bases with no gene match: 5. The CDR3, as DNA: TGTGCCTGGAGTGGACAGGGGGCGTCTTACTATGGCTACACCTTC. Amino acid sequence: CAWSGQGASYYGYTF.

The chain couples TRBV4-1 to TRBJ2-7, with 13 bases aligning to TRBD2. V was pared by 2 bases and J by 5 bases, with 6 bases of the junction left unmatched. CDR1 is MGHRA, CDR2 YSYEKL, per germline. There are 16 residues in the CDR3. The CDR3, as DNA: TGCGCCAGCAGCCAACGACTAGCGGGAGGATTCCACGAGCAGTACTTC. Translated: CASSQRLAGGFHEQYF.

The chain has TRBV5-1 and TRBJ2-5; no clear D. Germline assignment: CDR1 SGHRS and CDR2 YFSETQ. Trimming removed 0 bases at V and 4 bases at J, with 4 bases between. The CDR3 is 12 amino acids. For the CDR3, the DNA is TGCGCCAGCAGCTTGGCCTTAGAGACCCAGTACTTC. Its protein is CASSLALETQYF.

CDR3 residues: CASSLQGTDTQYF. CDR3 DNA: TGCGCCAGCAGCTTGCAGGGAACAGATACGCAGTATTTT. The chain uses TRBV5-1 and TRBJ2-3; TRBD1 might be the D (5 bases). The V end was cut by 1 base, the J end by 3 bases, with 6 bases between. The CDR3 sequence is 13 residues long. Germline lookup yields CDR1 SGHRS and CDR2 YFSETQ.

The chain combines TRBV18 with TRBJ1-1; D may be TRBD1 (5 bases). The V and J ends lost 3 bases and 4 bases respectively, with 9 bases between them. Per the germline V gene, CDR1 is KGHSH and CDR2 is LQKENI. CDR3 length equals 13 residues. The CDR3 bases are TGTGCCAGCTCACCGGGGGGATTCACTGAAGCTTTCTTT. Translated: CASSPGGFTEAFF.

The CDR3 nucleotides are TGTGCCAGCAGCGTAGTTTTTGGAGATACGCAGTATTTT. This codes for CASSVVFGDTQYF. This sequence joins TRBV9 and TRBJ2-3; no clear D. The CDR3 runs 13 residues. Germline CDR1 is SGDLS and CDR2 is YYNGEE. Trimming stripped 0 bases from V and 5 bases from J, with 7 bases between.

The J gene is TRBJ1-4, the V gene TRBV5-4; unclear D gene. This CDR3 comprises 13 residues. Germline V gives CDR1 SGHNT, CDR2 YYREEE (reference sequence). Trimming took 1 base from V and 7 from J, leaving 8 bases between them. The CDR3 nucleotides read TGTGCCAGCAGCTTGTCGGACGGTGAAAAACTGTTTTTT. Translating gives CASSLSDGEKLFF.

J is TRBJ2-3 and V is TRBV4-1; 15 bases match TRBD2. The CDR3 sequence is 19 residues long. The V gene's germline CDR1 is MGHRA and CDR2 YSYEKL. V was pared by 5 bases and J by 2 bases, with 11 bases of the junction left unmatched. The DNA for the CDR3 is TGCGCCAGCAGCACGCGGACTAGCGGGAGGGCCATGTACACAGATACGCAGTATTTT. It encodes CASSTRTSGRAMYTDTQYF.

This chain uses TRBV28 with TRBJ1-2; no clear D gene. V lost 5 bases and J lost 0, with 7 bases in between. The CDR3 is 13 residues long. CDR1 is MDHEN and CDR2 is SYDVKM in the germline V gene. CDR3 bases: TGTGCCAGCAGTATCATAACTAACTATGGCTACACCTTC. Protein: CASSIITNYGYTF.

The chain links TRBV11-2 to TRBJ1-2; no definite D call. With 0 bases removed from V and 3 bases from J, the gap between germline ends came to 8 bases. This CDR3 is 14 amino acids long. CDR1 is SGHAT, CDR2 FQNNGV, per germline. The CDR3 reads CASSLDLRDYGYTF. DNA of the CDR3: TGTGCCAGCAGCTTAGATCTAAGGGACTATGGCTACACCTTC.

This chain links TRBV5-1 with TRBJ2-2, with TRBD2 matching over 7 bases. Germline CDR1 is SGHRS and CDR2 is YFSETQ. The CDR3 covers 18 residues. The junction had 13 bases not matched to a gene; V was cut back by 0 bases and J by 5 bases. The chain's CDR3 is CASSLGFAGVVKTGELFF. The CDR3 coding sequence is TGCGCCAGCAGCTTGGGGTTTGCGGGAGTGGTGAAAACCGGGGAGCTGTTTTTT.

The chain couples TRBV5-6 to TRBJ2-3; D is undetermined. This CDR3 has 13 residues. V lost 1 base and J lost 2, with 5 bases in between. Germline lookup yields CDR1 SGHDT and CDR2 YYEEEE. The CDR3 spells CASSLSSTDTQYF. The DNA of the CDR3 is TGTGCCAGCAGCTTGAGCTCCACAGATACGCAGTATTTT.